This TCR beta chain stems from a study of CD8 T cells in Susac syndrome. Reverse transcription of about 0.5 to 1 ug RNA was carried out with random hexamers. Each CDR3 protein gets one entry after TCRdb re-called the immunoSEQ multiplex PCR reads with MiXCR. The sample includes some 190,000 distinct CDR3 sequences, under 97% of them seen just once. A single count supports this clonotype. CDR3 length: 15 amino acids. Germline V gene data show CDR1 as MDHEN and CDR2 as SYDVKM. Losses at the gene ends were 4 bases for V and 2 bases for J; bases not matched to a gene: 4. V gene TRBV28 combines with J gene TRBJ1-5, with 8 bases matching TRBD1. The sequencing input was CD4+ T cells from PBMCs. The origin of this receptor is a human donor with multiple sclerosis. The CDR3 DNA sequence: TGTGCCAGCAGTTCTTTGACAGGGGGCAATCAGCCCCAGCATTTT. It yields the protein CASSSLTGGNQPQHF.